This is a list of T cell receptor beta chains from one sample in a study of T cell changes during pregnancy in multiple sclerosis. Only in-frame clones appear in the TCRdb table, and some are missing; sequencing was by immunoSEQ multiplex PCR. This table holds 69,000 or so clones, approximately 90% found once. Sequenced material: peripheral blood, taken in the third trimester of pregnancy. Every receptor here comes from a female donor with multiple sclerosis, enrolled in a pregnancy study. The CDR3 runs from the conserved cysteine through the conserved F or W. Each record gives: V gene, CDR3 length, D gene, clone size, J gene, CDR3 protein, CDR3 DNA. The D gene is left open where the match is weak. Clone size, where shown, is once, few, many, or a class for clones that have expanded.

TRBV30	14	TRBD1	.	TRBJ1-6	CAWAEDRVSSPLHF	TGTGCCTGGGCGGAAGACAGGGTCAGTTCACCCCTCCACTTT
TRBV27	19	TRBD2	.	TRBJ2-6	CASSTIRPSGVSGANVLTF	TGTGCCAGCAGTACGATTCGGCCTAGCGGGGTCTCTGGGGCCAACGTCCTGACTTTC
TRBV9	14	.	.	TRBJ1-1	CASSVRQVNTEAFF	TGTGCCAGCAGCGTCCGACAGGTGAACACTGAAGCTTTCTTT
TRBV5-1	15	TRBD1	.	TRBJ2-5	CASSPRGGGEETQYF	TGCGCCAGCAGCCCCAGAGGGGGCGGTGAGGAGACCCAGTACTTC
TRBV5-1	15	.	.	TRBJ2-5	CASSLERGYGETQYF	TGCGCCAGCAGCTTGGAGAGGGGGTACGGGGAGACCCAGTACTTC
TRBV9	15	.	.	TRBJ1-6	CASSVGSRGNSPLHF	TGTGCCAGCAGCGTAGGTAGCAGGGGTAATTCACCCCTCCACTTT
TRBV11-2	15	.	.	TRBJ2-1	CASSLLDSSLNEQFF	TGTGCCAGCAGCCTACTGGACAGTTCCCTAAATGAGCAGTTCTTC
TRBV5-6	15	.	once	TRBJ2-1	CASSPQGPSTDEQFF	TGTGCCAGCAGCCCACAGGGTCCCTCGACGGATGAGCAGTTCTTC
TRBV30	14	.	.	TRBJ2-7	CAWSVSGSSYEQYF	TGTGCCTGGAGTGTTAGCGGTTCCTCCTACGAGCAGTACTTC
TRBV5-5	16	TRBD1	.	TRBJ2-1	CASSLARGQGYNEQFF	TGTGCCAGCAGCTTGGCCAGGGGACAGGGGTACAATGAGCAGTTCTTC
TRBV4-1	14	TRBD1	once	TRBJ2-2	CASSRGQGNGELFF	TGCGCCAGCAGCCGGGGACAGGGTAACGGGGAGCTGTTTTTT
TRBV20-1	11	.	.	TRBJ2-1	CSPDGVNEQFF	TGCAGCCCTGACGGGGTCAATGAGCAGTTCTTC
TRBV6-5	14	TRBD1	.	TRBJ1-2	CASSRDSNFYGYTF	TGTGCCAGCAGTAGGGACAGCAACTTCTATGGCTACACCTTC
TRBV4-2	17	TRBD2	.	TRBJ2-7	CASSQLTGTSGWDEQYF	TGTGCCAGCAGCCAACTCACCGGGACTAGCGGATGGGACGAGCAGTACTTC
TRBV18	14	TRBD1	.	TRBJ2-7	CASSLGTGVYEQYF	TGTGCCAGCTCACTCGGGACAGGGGTTTACGAGCAGTACTTC
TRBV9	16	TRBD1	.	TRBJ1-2	CASSIGQGDVDYGYTF	TGTGCCAGCAGCATTGGACAGGGAGATGTGGACTATGGCTACACCTTC
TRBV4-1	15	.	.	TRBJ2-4	CASSQVWLAKNIQYF	TGCGCCAGCAGCCAAGTCTGGCTGGCCAAAAACATTCAGTACTTC
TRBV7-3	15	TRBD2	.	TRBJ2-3	CASSLTSGATDTQYF	TGTGCCAGCAGCTTAACTAGCGGGGCCACAGATACGCAGTATTTT
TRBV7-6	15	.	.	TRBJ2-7	CASSEGLLSSYEQYF	TGTGCCAGCAGCGAGGGACTTTTAAGCTCCTACGAGCAGTACTTC
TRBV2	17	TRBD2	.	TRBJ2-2	CASTPGLAGGGTGELFF	TGTGCCAGCACCCCGGGACTAGCGGGGGGCGGCACCGGGGAGCTGTTTTTT
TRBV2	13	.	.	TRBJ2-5	CASSAGLEETQYF	TGTGCCAGCAGCGCAGGGTTAGAAGAGACCCAGTACTTC
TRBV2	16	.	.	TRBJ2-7	CASKGLGQRLSYEQYF	TGTGCCAGCAAAGGGTTAGGACAGCGTCTCTCCTACGAGCAGTACTTC
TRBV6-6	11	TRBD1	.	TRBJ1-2	CASGQDYGYTF	TGTGCCAGCGGACAGGACTATGGCTACACCTTC
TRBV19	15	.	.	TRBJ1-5	CASSLTDRFNQPQHF	TGTGCCAGTAGTCTCACCGACAGATTCAATCAGCCCCAGCATTTT
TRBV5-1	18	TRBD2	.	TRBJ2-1	CASSLASGGTPAYNEQFF	TGCGCCAGCAGCTTAGCCAGCGGGGGGACCCCCGCCTACAATGAGCAGTTCTTC
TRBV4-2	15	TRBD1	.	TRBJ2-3	CASSQGTGGADTQYF	TGTGCCAGCAGCCAAGGGACAGGGGGCGCAGATACGCAGTATTTT
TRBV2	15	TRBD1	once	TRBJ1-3	CASSDQFRGVNTIYF	TGTGCCAGCAGTGACCAATTCAGGGGGGTAAACACCATATATTTT
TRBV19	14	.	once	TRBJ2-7	CASSITGYPYEQYF	TGTGCCAGTAGTATAACAGGGTACCCCTACGAGCAGTACTTC
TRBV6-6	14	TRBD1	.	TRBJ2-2	CASSRDRETGELFF	TGTGCCAGCAGCCGGGACAGGGAGACCGGGGAGCTGTTTTTT
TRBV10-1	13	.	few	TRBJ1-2	CASSAGGTDGYTF	TGCGCCAGCAGTGCCGGAGGGACGGATGGCTACACCTTC
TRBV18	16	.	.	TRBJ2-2	CASSPQGVPNTGELFF	TGTGCCAGCTCACCACAAGGGGTTCCGAACACCGGGGAGCTGTTTTTT
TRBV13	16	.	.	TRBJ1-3	CASSPKGEDAGNTIYF	TGTGCCAGCAGCCCCAAGGGGGAAGATGCTGGAAACACCATATATTTT
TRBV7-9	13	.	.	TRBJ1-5	CASSYGGGQPQHF	TGTGCCAGCAGCTATGGCGGGGGCCAGCCCCAGCATTTT
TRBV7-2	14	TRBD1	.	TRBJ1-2	CASSLLQGGNGYTF	TGTGCCAGCAGCTTATTACAGGGGGGGAATGGCTACACCTTC
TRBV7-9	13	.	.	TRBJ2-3	CASRTRYTDTQYF	TGTGCCAGCAGGACGCGGTACACAGATACGCAGTATTTT
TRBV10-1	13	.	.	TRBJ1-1	CASSGQRNTEAFF	TGCGCCAGCAGTGGGCAGCGCAACACTGAAGCTTTCTTT
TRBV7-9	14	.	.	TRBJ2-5	CASSGGGLWETQYF	TGTGCCAGCAGCGGTGGGGGCCTCTGGGAGACCCAGTACTTC
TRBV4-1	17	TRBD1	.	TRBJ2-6	CASSPRDSGSGANVLTF	TGCGCCAGCAGCCCGAGGGACAGCGGCTCTGGGGCCAACGTCCTGACTTTC
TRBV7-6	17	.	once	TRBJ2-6	CASSPSQGQGGANVLTF	TGTGCCAGCAGCCCGTCACAGGGTCAAGGGGGGGCCAACGTCCTGACTTTC
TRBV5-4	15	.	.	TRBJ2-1	CASSLQGNSYNEQFF	TGTGCCAGCAGCTTGCAGGGGAACTCCTACAATGAGCAGTTCTTC
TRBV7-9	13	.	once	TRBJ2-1	CASSYPDRDEQFF	TGTGCCAGCAGCTATCCGGACAGAGATGAGCAGTTCTTC
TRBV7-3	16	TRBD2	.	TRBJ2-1	CASSLNRGGSLNEQFF	TGTGCCAGCAGCTTAAATCGGGGGGGATCCCTCAATGAGCAGTTCTTC
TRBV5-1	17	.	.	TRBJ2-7	CASSRVSGGTESYEQYF	TGCGCCAGCAGCAGGGTATCAGGCGGGACAGAATCTTACGAGCAGTACTTC
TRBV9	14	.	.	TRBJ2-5	CASSETSLGETQYF	TGTGCCAGCAGCGAGACTAGTCTGGGTGAGACCCAGTACTTC
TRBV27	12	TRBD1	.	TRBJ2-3	CASRTGADTQYF	TGTGCCAGCAGGACAGGGGCAGATACGCAGTATTTT
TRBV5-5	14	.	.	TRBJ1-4	CASSLWQLNEKLFF	TGTGCCAGCAGCTTGTGGCAGTTGAATGAAAAACTGTTTTTT
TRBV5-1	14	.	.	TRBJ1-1	CASSSRDMNTEAFF	TGCGCCAGCAGCTCCAGGGACATGAACACTGAAGCTTTCTTT
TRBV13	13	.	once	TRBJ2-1	CASRSDYYNEQFF	TGTGCCAGCCGATCAGATTACTACAATGAGCAGTTCTTC
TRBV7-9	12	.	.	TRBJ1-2	CASSPDRSGYTF	TGTGCCAGCAGCCCCGACAGGAGCGGCTACACCTTC
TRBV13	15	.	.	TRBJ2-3	CATTKRALSTDTQYF	TGTGCCACGACGAAGAGGGCTTTGAGCACAGATACGCAGTATTTT
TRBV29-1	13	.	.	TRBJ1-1	CSVAGGLNTEAFF	TGCAGCGTTGCGGGGGGCCTTAACACTGAAGCTTTCTTT
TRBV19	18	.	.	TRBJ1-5	CASRLSGLRGRGNQPQHF	TGTGCCAGTAGGTTATCTGGGCTCCGAGGGCGGGGTAATCAGCCCCAGCATTTT
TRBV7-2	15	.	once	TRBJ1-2	CASSLGGQGFAGYTF	TGTGCCAGCAGCTTAGGGGGGCAGGGGTTCGCCGGCTACACCTTC
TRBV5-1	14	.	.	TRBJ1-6	CASSLGQNNSPLHF	TGCGCCAGCAGCTTGGGGCAGAATAATTCACCCCTCCACTTT
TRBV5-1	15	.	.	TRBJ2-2	CASRWAGLNTGELFF	TGCGCCAGCAGATGGGCCGGACTCAACACCGGGGAGCTGTTTTTT